The clone carrying this T cell receptor (beta chain) occurred once. What it recognizes is unknown. The sample belongs to a study of T cell responses to AZD1222 COVID-19 vaccine. The CDR3 loop spans 14 amino acids. Trimming removed 7 bases from V and 1 base from J, with 13 bases in between. Germline values: CDR1 SEHNR, CDR2 FQNEAQ (reference sequence). Measured with immunoSEQ multiplex PCR; TCRdb has only the in-frame clones, and not every one. This sample has hundreds of thousands of clones, with about 94% found just once. Findings of the study overall: Repertoires in all cases were sampled only once the peak T cell response had passed.

The V gene is TRBV7-9, the J gene TRBJ1-1; a weak D match, TRBD1 (6 bases). This sequence originates from an adult who received the AZD1222 COVID-19 vaccine. This material consisted of peripheral blood, taken 28 days after the second AZD1222 dose. In nucleotides, the CDR3 is TGTGCCAGCATCCCACAGGGTAGGAACACTGAAGCTTTCTTT. Amino acid sequence: CASIPQGRNTEAFF.